This T cell receptor beta chain was sequenced during a study of shared clonotypes between healthy human individuals. CDR3 length: 15 residues. Trimming cost V 4 bases and J 7 bases, with 18 bases left between them. Germline values: CDR1 MNHNS, CDR2 SASEGT. The protocol was immunoSEQ multiplex PCR, while the TCRdb copy is restricted to in-frame clones and leaves out a portion. The sample has 2,500,000 or so clones, roughly 90% seen once; the top ten hold 0.3% to 0.4%. The J gene is TRBJ2-3, the V gene TRBV6-1, with a weak D call TRBD2 (6 bases). The sequenced sample was naive CD4+ T cells from PBMCs. Subset specified: CD45RA+ positively selected. This TCR was recovered from a man in his late teens or twenties in good health. Some clones in this sample may be carry-over from other donors' samples. The CDR3 here is CASSATQGRSNTQYF. DNA for the CDR3: TGTGCCAGCAGTGCTACACAAGGGAGGTCGAATACGCAGTATTTT.